This is a list of T cell receptor beta chains from one sample in a study of blood T cell repertoires in COVID-19. The assay was immunoSEQ multiplex PCR, and TCRdb's table has in-frame clones only and misses some. The sample yields approximately 300,000 clones, 85% to 90% seen once. Specimen: PBMCs or T cells enriched from blood (not recorded which). The source of these receptors is a young man who had recovered from COVID-19. CDR3s include the opening cysteine and the closing phenylalanine or tryptophan. Fields, in order: CDR3 DNA, CDR3 protein, V gene, clone size, D gene, J gene. A D gene is named only where the DNA matches it firmly. Rows may omit the clone size; those that give it use once, few, many or a size class.

cdr3_nt: TGCGCCAGCAGTGACTTGCGGAGTAATGAAAAACTGTTTTTT; cdr3_aa: CASSDLRSNEKLFF; v_call: TRBV10-1; clone_size: once; d_call: NA; j_call: TRBJ1-4
cdr3_nt: TGTGCCAGCAGTCACGACAGCTATGGCTACACCTTC; cdr3_aa: CASSHDSYGYTF; v_call: TRBV28; clone_size: NA; d_call: NA; j_call: TRBJ1-2
cdr3_nt: TGCGCCAGCAGCTCCGGACAGGGCCTCAGAGCTTTCTTT; cdr3_aa: CASSSGQGLRAFF; v_call: TRBV5-1; clone_size: NA; d_call: TRBD1; j_call: TRBJ1-1
cdr3_nt: TGCAGCGTTGACAGGGGGAACGGGGAGCTGTTTTTT; cdr3_aa: CSVDRGNGELFF; v_call: TRBV29-1; clone_size: NA; d_call: TRBD1; j_call: TRBJ2-2
cdr3_nt: TGCGCCAGCAGCTTATCAGGGGACGCCTACGAGCAGTACTTC; cdr3_aa: CASSLSGDAYEQYF; v_call: TRBV5-1; clone_size: NA; d_call: NA; j_call: TRBJ2-7
cdr3_nt: TGTGCCAGTACCCTAGCGGGAGGGTTCAATGAGCAGTTCTTC; cdr3_aa: CASTLAGGFNEQFF; v_call: TRBV19; clone_size: NA; d_call: TRBD2; j_call: TRBJ2-1
cdr3_nt: TGTGCCAGCTGGGACACAATAAGGAACACTGAAGCTTTCTTT; cdr3_aa: CASWDTIRNTEAFF; v_call: TRBV6-5; clone_size: NA; d_call: NA; j_call: TRBJ1-1
cdr3_nt: TGTGCCAGCAGACCTGGGCTACCTCTTGAAGCTTTCTTT; cdr3_aa: CASRPGLPLEAFF; v_call: TRBV28; clone_size: NA; d_call: NA; j_call: TRBJ1-1
cdr3_nt: TGTGCCAGCAGCTCCGCCTACAGGGTCGATGAGCAGTTCTTC; cdr3_aa: CASSSAYRVDEQFF; v_call: TRBV11-3; clone_size: NA; d_call: NA; j_call: TRBJ2-1
cdr3_nt: TGTGCCAGTTTAAATGGCGGGGCCCAGTACTTC; cdr3_aa: CASLNGGAQYF; v_call: TRBV6-5; clone_size: NA; d_call: NA; j_call: TRBJ2-5
cdr3_nt: TGCAGCGTAAGGACTAGCAGGTACAATGAGCAGTTCTTC; cdr3_aa: CSVRTSRYNEQFF; v_call: TRBV29-1; clone_size: NA; d_call: TRBD2; j_call: TRBJ2-1
cdr3_nt: TGCGCCAGCAGCCATGCTGACGGGACAGGGTTTAGCACAGATACGCAGTATTTT; cdr3_aa: CASSHADGTGFSTDTQYF; v_call: TRBV4-1; clone_size: NA; d_call: TRBD1; j_call: TRBJ2-3
cdr3_nt: TGCGCCAGCAGCGTACTAGCGGGGGGGCTAGGGACCCAGTACTTC; cdr3_aa: CASSVLAGGLGTQYF; v_call: TRBV10-2; clone_size: NA; d_call: TRBD2; j_call: TRBJ2-5
cdr3_nt: TGTGCCAGCAGCGCAACAGGGAGCTCCTACAATGAGCAGTTCTTC; cdr3_aa: CASSATGSSYNEQFF; v_call: TRBV7-8; clone_size: NA; d_call: NA; j_call: TRBJ2-1
cdr3_nt: TGTGCTAGCAGCCCATCCTACATGGGACTAGACACAGATACGCAGTATTTT; cdr3_aa: CASSPSYMGLDTDTQYF; v_call: TRBV7-7; clone_size: NA; d_call: TRBD2; j_call: TRBJ2-3
cdr3_nt: TGTGCCAGTGAGGACAGTCGCTCCCCCCGGAGAACTGAAGCTTTCTTT; cdr3_aa: CASEDSRSPRRTEAFF; v_call: TRBV19; clone_size: once; d_call: NA; j_call: TRBJ1-1
cdr3_nt: TGTGCCAGCAGCCAAGACAACTTCCTTCCTGAAGCTTTCTTT; cdr3_aa: CASSQDNFLPEAFF; v_call: TRBV14; clone_size: NA; d_call: NA; j_call: TRBJ1-1
cdr3_nt: TGTGCCAGCAGTATTAGTCATGATGAGCAGTTCTTC; cdr3_aa: CASSISHDEQFF; v_call: TRBV6-5; clone_size: NA; d_call: NA; j_call: TRBJ2-1
cdr3_nt: TGTGCCAGCTCACCAGACAGAACCTCTATTGACCAGCATTTT; cdr3_aa: CASSPDRTSIDQHF; v_call: TRBV18; clone_size: few; d_call: NA; j_call: TRBJ1-5
cdr3_nt: TGTGCCAGCAGCCTCCGGGACTCCCGAAGGGGAAACACCATATATTTT; cdr3_aa: CASSLRDSRRGNTIYF; v_call: TRBV7-9; clone_size: NA; d_call: NA; j_call: TRBJ1-3
cdr3_nt: TGCGCCAGCAGCTTGGGGTCCCCGGGGTGGGGAGCTTTCTTT; cdr3_aa: CASSLGSPGWGAFF; v_call: TRBV5-1; clone_size: NA; d_call: NA; j_call: TRBJ1-1
cdr3_nt: TGTGCCAGCTCACCGGGCTCATCGAACACTGAAGCTTTCTTT; cdr3_aa: CASSPGSSNTEAFF; v_call: TRBV18; clone_size: NA; d_call: NA; j_call: TRBJ1-1
cdr3_nt: TGTGCCACCAGTGAGACCCCGGGACTAGCGGGATTAAATACCGGGGAGCTGTTTTTT; cdr3_aa: CATSETPGLAGLNTGELFF; v_call: TRBV24-1; clone_size: NA; d_call: TRBD2; j_call: TRBJ2-2
cdr3_nt: TGTGCCAGTAGTATAGATCCGGGCCGAGGGATATATTTT; cdr3_aa: CASSIDPGRGIYF; v_call: TRBV19; clone_size: NA; d_call: NA; j_call: TRBJ1-3
cdr3_nt: TGTGCCAGCACCAAGGTGGGAGGGGAGACCCAGTACTTC; cdr3_aa: CASTKVGGETQYF; v_call: TRBV7-2; clone_size: NA; d_call: TRBD2; j_call: TRBJ2-5
cdr3_nt: TGCGCCAGCAGCTTGGTGGCTAGCGGGCAAGAGACCCAGTACTTC; cdr3_aa: CASSLVASGQETQYF; v_call: TRBV5-1; clone_size: NA; d_call: TRBD2; j_call: TRBJ2-5
cdr3_nt: TGTGCCAGCAGCCAGGCAGCCGGACAGGGGGGGAAAGAGACCCAGTACTTC; cdr3_aa: CASSQAAGQGGKETQYF; v_call: TRBV14; clone_size: once; d_call: TRBD1; j_call: TRBJ2-5
cdr3_nt: TGTGCCAGCAGTGAAGACGGCGGGACTAGCGGGAATGAGCAGTTCTTC; cdr3_aa: CASSEDGGTSGNEQFF; v_call: TRBV6-1; clone_size: NA; d_call: TRBD2; j_call: TRBJ2-1
cdr3_nt: TGTGCTAGCAGCTTAGCCTACGACTCAGCGGGTAGAGAGACCCAGTACTTC; cdr3_aa: CASSLAYDSAGRETQYF; v_call: TRBV7-7; clone_size: NA; d_call: NA; j_call: TRBJ2-5
cdr3_nt: TGTGCCAGCTCACCACCCTATAGCACAGATACGCAGTATTTT; cdr3_aa: CASSPPYSTDTQYF; v_call: TRBV18; clone_size: NA; d_call: NA; j_call: TRBJ2-3
cdr3_nt: TGTGCCAGCAGCTTAGGGACCAGCGGGGGGACGGAGACCCAGTACTTC; cdr3_aa: CASSLGTSGGTETQYF; v_call: TRBV7-9; clone_size: NA; d_call: TRBD2; j_call: TRBJ2-5
cdr3_nt: TGTGCCAGCAGTGAGTTACGAAGGGGACTCCGCGGGGATCAGTACTTC; cdr3_aa: CASSELRRGLRGDQYF; v_call: TRBV6-1; clone_size: NA; d_call: NA; j_call: TRBJ2-4
cdr3_nt: TGTGCCAGCAGTGAAGGGGGGGACGGCTACACCTTC; cdr3_aa: CASSEGGDGYTF; v_call: TRBV2; clone_size: NA; d_call: NA; j_call: TRBJ1-2
cdr3_nt: TGCGCCAGCAGCCAAGCCTATCAGGGGGCCTCCTACAATGAGCAGTTCTTC; cdr3_aa: CASSQAYQGASYNEQFF; v_call: TRBV4-1; clone_size: NA; d_call: TRBD1; j_call: TRBJ2-1
cdr3_nt: TGCGCCAGCAGCGTGGGTCAGGGTTCCTTCTACGAGCAGTACTTC; cdr3_aa: CASSVGQGSFYEQYF; v_call: TRBV10-2; clone_size: NA; d_call: NA; j_call: TRBJ2-7
cdr3_nt: TGTGCCAGCAGCCAAGCTAGCAATGAGCAGTTCTTC; cdr3_aa: CASSQASNEQFF; v_call: TRBV3-1/TRBV3-2; clone_size: NA; d_call: NA; j_call: TRBJ2-1
cdr3_nt: TGTGCCACCAGCAGAGACCAGACAGGGACGCGTAATTCACCCCTCCACTTT; cdr3_aa: CATSRDQTGTRNSPLHF; v_call: TRBV15; clone_size: once; d_call: TRBD1; j_call: TRBJ1-6
cdr3_nt: TGTGCCAGCAGTCCCACGGGTAGCGGTAAAAACATTCAGTACTTC; cdr3_aa: CASSPTGSGKNIQYF; v_call: TRBV28; clone_size: NA; d_call: NA; j_call: TRBJ2-4
cdr3_nt: TGTGCCAGTAGTATCCGCAGGGCTCAGCCCCAGCATTTT; cdr3_aa: CASSIRRAQPQHF; v_call: TRBV19; clone_size: NA; d_call: NA; j_call: TRBJ1-5
cdr3_nt: TGTGCCAGCAGAGGCAGGGGCACCGGGGAGCTGTTTTTT; cdr3_aa: CASRGRGTGELFF; v_call: TRBV2; clone_size: NA; d_call: NA; j_call: TRBJ2-2
cdr3_nt: TGTGCCAGCAGCCCCTCCGGTGGGGCCAACGTCCTGACTTTC; cdr3_aa: CASSPSGGANVLTF; v_call: TRBV4-2; clone_size: NA; d_call: NA; j_call: TRBJ2-6
cdr3_nt: TGTGCCAGCAGTTCATGGACGCGCGCGCGGGACTATGGCTACACCTTC; cdr3_aa: CASSSWTRARDYGYTF; v_call: TRBV6-5; clone_size: few; d_call: NA; j_call: TRBJ1-2
cdr3_nt: TGTGCCAGCAGCCAAGAGTACGGGACTGAAGCTTTCTTT; cdr3_aa: CASSQEYGTEAFF; v_call: TRBV3-1/TRBV3-2; clone_size: NA; d_call: NA; j_call: TRBJ1-1
cdr3_nt: TGTGCCAGTAGGACTCAGGGGGCCGCAGGAACTGAAGCTTTCTTT; cdr3_aa: CASRTQGAAGTEAFF; v_call: TRBV19; clone_size: NA; d_call: TRBD1; j_call: TRBJ1-1
cdr3_nt: TGTGCCAGCAGCTTATTTAGCGGACGTTGGTACCAAGAGACCCAGTACTTC; cdr3_aa: CASSLFSGRWYQETQYF; v_call: TRBV11-2; clone_size: few; d_call: NA; j_call: TRBJ2-5
cdr3_nt: TGTGCCAGCAGCCAAGATTTGGGCTCGGGACAGGGCGGGGTCGCCGGGGAGCTGTTTTTT; cdr3_aa: CASSQDLGSGQGGVAGELFF; v_call: TRBV3-1/TRBV3-2; clone_size: NA; d_call: TRBD1; j_call: TRBJ2-2
cdr3_nt: TGTGCCAGCAGCTTAAATTTTTTCGGGGGTGGGCAGCCCCGACCCTACGAGCAGTACTTC; cdr3_aa: CASSLNFFGGGQPRPYEQYF; v_call: TRBV7-8; clone_size: NA; d_call: NA; j_call: TRBJ2-7
cdr3_nt: TGTGCCAGCAGCCGCCTTGCGCAAGAGACCCAGTACTTC; cdr3_aa: CASSRLAQETQYF; v_call: TRBV3-1/TRBV3-2; clone_size: NA; d_call: NA; j_call: TRBJ2-5
cdr3_nt: TGCGCCAGCAGCGATCAGGGAAGGGGCAATCAGCCCCAGCATTTT; cdr3_aa: CASSDQGRGNQPQHF; v_call: TRBV5-1; clone_size: NA; d_call: NA; j_call: TRBJ1-5